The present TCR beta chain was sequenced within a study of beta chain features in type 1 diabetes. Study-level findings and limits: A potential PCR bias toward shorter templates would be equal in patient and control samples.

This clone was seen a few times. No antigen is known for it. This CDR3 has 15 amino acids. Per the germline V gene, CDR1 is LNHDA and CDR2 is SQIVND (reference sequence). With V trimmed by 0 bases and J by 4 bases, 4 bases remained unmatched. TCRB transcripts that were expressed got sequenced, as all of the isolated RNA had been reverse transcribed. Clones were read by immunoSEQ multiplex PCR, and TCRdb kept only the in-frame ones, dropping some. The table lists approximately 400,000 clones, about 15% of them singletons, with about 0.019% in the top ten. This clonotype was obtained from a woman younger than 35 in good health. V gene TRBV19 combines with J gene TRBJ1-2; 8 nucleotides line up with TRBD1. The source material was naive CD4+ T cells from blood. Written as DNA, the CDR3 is TGTGCCAGTAGTATAGACCCGGGACAGGTCTATGGCTACACCTTC. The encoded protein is CASSIDPGQVYGYTF.